One sample yielded the 32 T cell receptor beta chains listed below, sequenced in a study of shared clonotypes between healthy human individuals. TCRdb's table, derived via immunoSEQ multiplex PCR, lists solely in-frame clones and lacks some. The sample yields about 2 million clones, 95% seen once. Source material: naive CD4+ T cells sorted from blood. Subset defined: CD45RA+ positively selected. Every receptor here comes from a man younger than 35 in good health.

The rearrangement joins TRBV10-3 to TRBJ1-2, with TRBD1 as a possible D gene (6 bases). This CDR3 is built from 13 residues. The germline V and J ends were trimmed by 5 bases and 8 bases, with 15 bases remaining between them. Germline CDR1 and CDR2: ENHRY and SYGVKD. The DNA of the CDR3 is TGTGCCATCAGTCTACAGGGACCAGGGGGCTACACCTTC. This codes for CAISLQGPGGYTF.

A note on this clone: This same CDR3 is encoded by further DNA sequences in the sample. V usage is TRBV18 and J usage is TRBJ2-7; 9 nucleotides match TRBD1. Germline CDR1 reads KGHSH; CDR2 reads LQKENI. CDR3 size: 14 residues. V shed 2 bases and J 6 bases; nucleotides not matched to a gene: 5. CDR3 sequence reads: CASSPTTGGGEQYF. Here the CDR3 DNA reads TGTGCCAGCTCACCAACTACAGGGGGCGGCGAGCAGTACTTC.

The chain uses TRBV18 and TRBJ1-3, with a possible D match to TRBD1 (5 bases). CDR1 is KGHSH and CDR2 is LQKENI in the germline V gene. The length of the CDR3 is 17 residues. Trimming took off 3 bases at V and 0 bases at J, with 15 bases between the two ends. DNA of the CDR3: TGTGCCAGCTCACCTATGTTGCGCAGGGACTCTGGAAACACCATATATTTT. It yields the protein CASSPMLRRDSGNTIYF.

In the case of this clone: The sample carries other DNA sequences with the same CDR3. V is TRBV19 and J is TRBJ1-6; D possibly corresponds to TRBD1 (5 bases). The V and J ends lost 4 bases and 7 bases respectively, with 8 bases between them. The CDR3 extends over 13 amino acids. The germline CDR1 and CDR2 sequences are LNHDA and SQIVND (reference sequence). The CDR3 DNA is TGTGCCAGTAGTACCGACAGAAATTCACCCCTCCACTTT. Protein sequence: CASSTDRNSPLHF.

This CDR3 is CASSLGQGAFSTF. The CDR3 DNA follows: TGTGCCAGCAGCTTAGGACAGGGGGCCTTCAGCACCTTC. The chain recombines TRBV5-4 with TRBJ1-2; TRBD1 aligns across 11 bases. J lost 13 bases, V lost 2 bases, and 7 bases had no gene match. The germline gives CDR1 SGHNT, CDR2 YYREEE (reference sequence). The CDR3 extends over 13 amino acids.

The rearrangement joins TRBV19 to TRBJ1-2; 7 bases map to TRBD1. Trimming took 4 bases from V and 4 from J; bases not matched to a gene: 9. This CDR3 spans 15 amino acids. The germline CDR1 and CDR2 sequences are LNHDA and SQIVND (reference sequence). The CDR3 here is CASSTTGTVGYGYTF. CDR3 sequence (DNA): TGTGCCAGTAGTACGACAGGGACAGTCGGCTATGGCTACACCTTC.

CDR3 DNA sequence: TGTGCCAGCAGTTACTCGAGGGGACTAGCGATCTACGAGCAGTACTTC. Its translation: CASSYSRGLAIYEQYF. This rearrangement joins TRBV6-5 to TRBJ2-7; 10 bases match TRBD2. Per the germline V gene, CDR1 is MNHEY and CDR2 is SVGAGI. J lost 3 bases, V lost 0 bases, and 5 bases had no gene match. This CDR3 has 16 amino acids.

The genes are TRBV28 and TRBJ2-7, with D possibly being TRBD1 or TRBD2 (5 bases each). Germline CDR1 reads MDHEN; CDR2 reads SYDVKM. The CDR3 has 12 residues. V was clipped by 8 bases and J by 4 bases, with 12 bases between them. CDR3 residues: CASVGVSYEQYF. The CDR3 region has the DNA TGTGCCAGCGTGGGGGTATCGTACGAGCAGTACTTC.

J is TRBJ2-3 and V is TRBV6-1; 9 nucleotides match TRBD2. This CDR3 region has 14 residues. Trimming took 4 bases from V and 7 from J; bases not matched to a gene: 6. Germline-derived CDR1 and CDR2 are MNHNS and SASEGT. Here the CDR3 DNA reads TGTGCCAGCAGTGCAAGCGGGGGGATTTATACGCAGTATTTT. Amino acid sequence: CASSASGGIYTQYF.

On this clone: Its ends do not fully match the called genes, so a read error is possible. V gene TRBV6-5 combines with J gene TRBJ1-2; 9 bases map to TRBD1. Germline V gives CDR1 MNHEY, CDR2 SVGAGI. The CDR3 length is 15 residues. CDR3 sequence reads: CASSYSNRGRVGYTF. The CDR3 DNA is TGTGCCAGCAGCTACTCAAACAGGGGGCGGGTTGGCTACACCTTC.

The V and J genes are TRBV5-1 and TRBJ1-5; no firm D call. The V end was cut by 2 bases, the J end by 2 bases, with 11 bases between. The CDR3 spans 15 residues. Looked up from germline, CDR1 is SGHRS and CDR2 is YFSETQ. For the CDR3, the DNA is TGCGCCAGCAGCTTCGACGGTTCACGCAATCAGCCCCAGCATTTT. Its translation is CASSFDGSRNQPQHF.

The J gene is TRBJ2-5, the V gene TRBV5-1; D uncertain. V was shortened by 4 bases and J by 5 bases, with 15 bases between the two germline ends. Germline loops: CDR1 SGHRS, CDR2 YFSETQ. This CDR3 has 14 amino acids. CDR3 in DNA: TGCGCCAGCAGCGCATCAAGAAGTGGGGAGACCCAGTACTTC. Amino acids: CASSASRSGETQYF.

The chain couples TRBV18 to TRBJ2-7; 7 nucleotides agree with TRBD1. V lost 4 bases and J lost 3; bases outside the gene matches: 9. This CDR3 spans 15 amino acids. Germline V gene sequence: CDR1 KGHSH, CDR2 LQKENI. In DNA form, the CDR3 reads TGTGCCAGCTCACTCTTTGGCGACAGGGTCTACGAGCAGTACTTC. This translates into CASSLFGDRVYEQYF. Full variable domain (rest looked up from reference TRBV18 and TRBJ2-7): NAGVMQNPRHLVRRRGQEARLRCSPMKGHSHVYWYRQLPEEGLKFMVYLQKENIIDESGMPKERFSAEFPKEGPSILRIQQVVRGDSAAYFCASSLFGDRVYEQYFGPGTRLTVT.

The rearrangement joins TRBV2 to TRBJ2-1; no firm D call. The V gene's germline CDR1 is SNHLY and CDR2 FYNNEI. The ends were cut back, 1 base at V and 3 bases at J, with 7 bases in the middle. The CDR3 loop spans 14 amino acids. Written as DNA, the CDR3 is TGTGCCAGCAGTGAAGGGTTGAGCTACAATGAGCAGTTCTTC. Translating gives CASSEGLSYNEQFF.

The chain is built from TRBV28 and TRBJ2-5; D may be TRBD1 (6 bases). The V end was cut by 4 bases, the J end by 2 bases, with 17 bases between. There are 16 residues in the CDR3. CDR1 and CDR2 from the germline V gene are MDHEN and SYDVKM. The CDR3 coding sequence is TGTGCCAGCAGTTCGCTCAAGGGCAGGGGACAAGAGACCCAGTACTTC. Protein: CASSSLKGRGQETQYF.

The chain has TRBV5-1 and TRBJ1-3; maybe TRBD1 (5 bases). V lost 3 bases and J 2 bases, leaving 9 bases between the germline ends. The CDR3 is made up of 14 amino acids. The germline gives CDR1 SGHRS, CDR2 YFSETQ. CDR3 in amino acids: CASSYGGAGNTIYF. DNA of the CDR3: TGCGCCAGCAGCTATGGAGGGGCTGGAAACACCATATATTTT.

The rearrangement links TRBV9 to TRBJ2-1, with 7 bases identical to TRBD2. Germline V lookup: CDR1 SGDLS, CDR2 YYNGEE. The CDR3 runs to 14 residues. Trimming cost V 0 bases and J 4 bases; bases outside gene matches: 1. This CDR3 is CASSVGLAYNEQFF. CDR3 sequence (DNA): TGTGCCAGCAGCGTAGGACTAGCTTACAATGAGCAGTTCTTC. Together with reference TRBV9 and TRBJ2-1, the CDR3 gives the full variable domain: DSGVTQTPKHLITATGQRVTLRCSPRSGDLSVYWYQQSLDQGLQFLIQYYNGEERAKGNILERFSAQQFPDLHSELNLSSLELGDSALYFCASSVGLAYNEQFFGPGTRLTVL.

The chain employs TRBV6-5 and TRBJ2-2; 7 bases agree with TRBD1. This CDR3 has 16 residues. The V gene end was trimmed by 0 bases and the J gene end by 1 base; junction bases not matched to a gene: 2. Looked up from germline, CDR1 is MNHEY and CDR2 is SVGAGI. The CDR3, as DNA: TGTGCCAGCAGTTACTCGAGGACAGGGAACACCGGGGAGCTGTTTTTT. Residues: CASSYSRTGNTGELFF.

The chain links TRBV5-6 to TRBJ2-7; 9 bases are a match to TRBD2. This CDR3 spans 15 amino acids. CDR1 is SGHDT and CDR2 is YYEEEE in the germline V gene. Trimming at V came to 1 base and at J to 2 bases, leaving 4 bases not matched to a gene. CDR3 protein: CASSLYRLAAYEQYF. The CDR3 DNA reads TGTGCCAGCAGCTTGTACAGACTAGCGGCCTACGAGCAGTACTTC.

The chain is built from TRBV6-6 and TRBJ2-2; possible D gene TRBD1, 5 bases. The CDR3 has 12 amino acids. The germline CDR1 and CDR2 sequences are MNHNY and SVGAGI (reference sequence). The V gene lost 7 bases and the J gene lost 5 bases, with 8 bases spanning the gap. The CDR3 is CASTKGTGELFF. The CDR3 DNA sequence: TGTGCCAGCACTAAGGGGACCGGGGAGCTGTTTTTT.

This clone was seen a single time. The chain has TRBV5-1 and TRBJ2-3; a weak D match, TRBD1 (6 bases). Deletions cut 0 bases from V and 2 bases from J, with 13 bases between. The CDR3 length is 16 residues. Germline lookup yields CDR1 SGHRS and CDR2 YFSETQ. The CDR3 region is CASSLVKTGPTDTQYF. CDR3 sequence (DNA): TGCGCCAGCAGCTTGGTCAAGACAGGACCCACAGATACGCAGTATTTT.

V is TRBV11-2 and J is TRBJ2-7; D may be TRBD1 (6 bases). Germline-derived CDR1 and CDR2 are SGHAT and FQNNGV. Trimming left V 5 bases short and J 4 bases short, with 9 bases between. The CDR3 is 12 amino acids. The CDR3 coding sequence is TGTGCCAGCAGCCGTGGACAGTACGAGCAGTACTTC. Its protein product is CASSRGQYEQYF.

This clone was recorded many times. The rearrangement links TRBV5-1 to TRBJ1-2, with 7 bases fitting TRBD1. Losses at the gene ends were 4 bases for V and 6 bases for J; bases not matched to a gene: 6. Germline V gene sequence: CDR1 SGHRS, CDR2 YFSETQ. The CDR3 runs 13 residues. CDR3 coding DNA: TGCGCCAGCAGCCAGACAGGGACCCATGGCTACACCTTC. Translation: CASSQTGTHGYTF.

V is TRBV9 and J is TRBJ2-7; 8 bases map to TRBD1. Germline V gives CDR1 SGDLS, CDR2 YYNGEE. This CDR3 region has 15 residues. Trimming took 2 bases from V and 5 from J; bases not matched to a gene: 9. DNA of the CDR3: TGTGCCAGCAGCGTTGGTCTGGACAGGGTCCACGAGCAGTACTTC. Its translation is CASSVGLDRVHEQYF. Filled out from reference TRBV9 and TRBJ2-7, the complete variable domain reads DSGVTQTPKHLITATGQRVTLRCSPRSGDLSVYWYQQSLDQGLQFLIQYYNGEERAKGNILERFSAQQFPDLHSELNLSSLELGDSALYFCASSVGLDRVHEQYFGPGTRLTVT.

Worth noting for this clone: Other DNA sequences in this sample translate to the same CDR3. The V gene is TRBV19, the J gene TRBJ2-7; D might be TRBD1 (6 bases). CDR1 LNHDA and CDR2 SQIVND come from the germline V gene (reference sequence). The germline V and J ends were trimmed by 6 bases and 2 bases, with 11 bases remaining between them. CDR3 length equals 13 residues. CDR3 protein: CASSRDTTYEQYF. The CDR3 DNA reads as TGTGCCAGTAGCCGGGACACCACCTACGAGCAGTACTTC.

This chain links TRBV5-1 with TRBJ2-1, with 16 bases aligning to TRBD2. Losses at the gene ends were 4 bases for V and 7 bases for J; bases not matched to a gene: 5. CDR3 length equals 16 residues. CDR1 and CDR2 (germline): SGHRS, YFSETQ. The CDR3 loop is CASSPGTSGRENEQFF. The DNA of the CDR3 is TGCGCCAGCAGCCCCGGGACTAGCGGGAGGGAAAATGAGCAGTTCTTC.

The CDR3: CASRLALGPTEAFF. DNA for the CDR3: TGTGCAAGTCGCTTAGCGTTGGGGCCGACGGAAGCTTTCTTT. The rearrangement joins TRBV12-2 to TRBJ1-1; the D call of TRBD1 is as the table states it, not checked on the DNA. TRBV12-2 is termed a pseudogene. This CDR3 spans 14 amino acids.

This chain links TRBV29-1 with TRBJ1-1; D perhaps matches TRBD1 (6 bases). The germline V gene has CDR1 SQVTM and CDR2 ANQGSEA. Trimming stripped 4 bases from V and 7 bases from J, with 13 bases between. The CDR3 has 12 residues. CDR3 sequence: CSVGGGQIEAFF. The CDR3 nucleotides are TGCAGCGTTGGTGGGGGCCAAATTGAAGCTTTCTTT.

This chain uses TRBV6-5 with TRBJ2-5; D is unclear. Trimming removed 0 bases at V and 1 base at J, with 6 bases between. The germline gives CDR1 MNHEY, CDR2 SVGAGI. This CDR3 is built from 14 residues. CDR3 amino acids: CASSYSSSQETQYF. DNA of the CDR3: TGTGCCAGCAGTTACTCGAGCAGCCAAGAGACCCAGTACTTC.

The V call is TRBV7-2, the J call TRBJ2-7, with 9 bases matching TRBD1. Trimming cost V 0 bases and J 6 bases; bases outside gene matches: 6. CDR3 length: 15 residues. Germline CDR1 and CDR2: SGHTA and FQGNSA. CDR3 bases: TGTGCCAGCAGCTTAGCCCCGGGACAGGGAGCCGAGCAGTACTTC. This sequence encodes CASSLAPGQGAEQYF.

Note on this clone: This likely comes from a read error, as the CDR3 has no conserved phenylalanine or tryptophan at its end. CDR3 coding DNA: TGTGCCAGCAGTGACGGCCCTGGGACCTATTCTGGCCGCTACACCCTC. Its protein product is CASSDGPGTYSGRYTL. The chain recombines TRBV6-4 with TRBJ1-2; D is possibly TRBD1 (5 bases). Germline-derived CDR1 and CDR2 are MRHNA and SNTAGT. Trimming took off 2 bases at V and 9 bases at J, with 22 bases between the two ends. This CDR3 spans 16 amino acids.

V gene TRBV19 combines with J gene TRBJ1-1, with 8 nucleotides matching TRBD1. Per the germline V gene, CDR1 is LNHDA and CDR2 is SQIVND (reference sequence). The CDR3 is 16 amino acids. CDR3 coding DNA: TGTGCGGCGGGGTTGGACAGGGTAGGGGGAAACACTGAAGCTTTCTTT. This gives the protein CAAGLDRVGGNTEAFF.